This T cell receptor (beta chain) is drawn from a study of T cell responses to AZD1222 COVID-19 vaccine. General study points: Nearly half of spike-specific TCRs reportedly go after variant regions that carry no mutations. Only five or six AZD1222 recipients were seropositive at baseline. Spike was spanned by vaccine-associated CD4 TCRs, with dominance at 160-218 and 743-854. Spike-specific TCR breadth and depth went up after people got two AZD1222 doses.

As to this clone: Its antigen remains unknown.

Measured with immunoSEQ multiplex PCR; TCRdb has only the in-frame clones, and not every one. The table lists 110,000 to 150,000 clones, over 75% of them singletons, with under 9.5% in the top ten. V lost 3 bases, J lost 2 bases, and 7 bases lay in between. The CDR3 length is 12 residues. CDR1 and CDR2 from the germline V gene are GTSNPN and SVGIG (reference sequence). The chain is built from TRBV30 and TRBJ1-2, with a tentative D call TRBD1 (5 bases). The sample consisted of peripheral blood, taken on day 0 of AZD1222 vaccination. This TCR came from an adult in good health. The CDR3 here is CAWRAGNYGYTF. DNA for the CDR3: TGTGCCTGGAGGGCAGGGAACTATGGCTACACCTTC.